A single sample gave rise to the 5 T cell receptor beta chains below, sequenced in a study of blood T cell repertoires in COVID-19. Clones were sequenced by immunoSEQ multiplex PCR, and TCRdb holds only the in-frame ones, with some missing. The table records about 170,000 clones, just under 85% of them present only once. The specimen sequenced was peripheral blood. The receptor set was obtained from a woman aged 80 or over with COVID-19, enrolled during active disease.

V and J are TRBV4-1 and TRBJ1-2; maybe TRBD1 (6 bases). The germline V and J ends were trimmed by 5 bases and 4 bases, with 11 bases remaining between them. CDR3 size: 13 residues. Germline CDR1 MGHRA, CDR2 YSYEKL. The CDR3 DNA is TGCGCCAGCAGCGCCAGGGGCCTCTATGGCTACACCTTC. Translated, it gives CASSARGLYGYTF.

The chain couples TRBV29-1 to TRBJ1-2, with 8 bases lining up with TRBD1. The CDR3 sequence is 14 residues long. J lost 0 bases, V lost 4 bases, and 4 bases had no gene match. Germline V gene lookup returns CDR1 SQVTM and CDR2 ANQGSEA. In nucleotides, the CDR3 is TGCAGCGTTGGCACAGGGGGACCTAACTATGGCTACACCTTC. Translating it yields CSVGTGGPNYGYTF.

The table lists this clone with a count of one. The chain recombines TRBV7-2 with TRBJ2-1; 7 positions agree with TRBD2. The CDR3 is 15 residues long. Germline V gene sequence: CDR1 SGHTA, CDR2 FQGNSA. Trimming took 5 bases from V and 9 from J; bases not matched to a gene: 13. The CDR3 bases are TGTGCCAGCAGCCTGACTAGCCGGGGAGGCGGTGAGCAGTTCTTC. It is translated as CASSLTSRGGGEQFF.

The V and J genes are TRBV3-1 (or the pseudogene TRBV3-2) and TRBJ1-6; TRBD1 might be the D (6 bases). The CDR3 extends over 15 amino acids. Germline CDR1 LGHDT, CDR2 YNNKEL (reference sequence). V lost 1 base, J lost 8 bases, and 12 bases lay in between. The CDR3 loop reads CASSQVITGHSPLHF. The CDR3 DNA reads as TGTGCCAGCAGCCAAGTAATAACAGGGCATTCACCCCTCCACTTT.

The chain is built from TRBV3-1 (or the pseudogene TRBV3-2) and TRBJ2-2; 9 bases are shared with TRBD2. V lost 4 bases and J lost 7; bases outside the gene matches: 7. Germline values: CDR1 LGHDT, CDR2 YNNKEL (reference sequence). CDR3 length: 15 residues. The CDR3 DNA sequence: TGTGCCAGCAGCCGGCGGGGGGGCGATGGCGGGGAGCTGTTTTTT. This sequence encodes CASSRRGGDGGELFF.